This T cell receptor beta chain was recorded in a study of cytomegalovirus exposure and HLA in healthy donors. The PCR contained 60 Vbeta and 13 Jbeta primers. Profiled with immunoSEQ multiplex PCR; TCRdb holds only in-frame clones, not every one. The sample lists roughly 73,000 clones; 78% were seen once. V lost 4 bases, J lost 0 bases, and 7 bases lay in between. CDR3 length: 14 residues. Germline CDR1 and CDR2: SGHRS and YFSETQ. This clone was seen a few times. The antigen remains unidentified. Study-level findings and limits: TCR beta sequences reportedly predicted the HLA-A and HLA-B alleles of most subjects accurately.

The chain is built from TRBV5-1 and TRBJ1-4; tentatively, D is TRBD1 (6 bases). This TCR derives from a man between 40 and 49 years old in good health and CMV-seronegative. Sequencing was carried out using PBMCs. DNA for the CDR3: TGCGCCAGCAGCCGGACAGCAACTAATGAAAAACTGTTTTTT. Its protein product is CASSRTATNEKLFF.